Reported below is one T cell receptor beta chain. Its antigen is unknown. V gave up 3 bases and J gave up 9 bases; unmatched junction bases: 17. The CDR3 runs 17 residues. The record originates from a study of cytomegalovirus exposure and HLA in healthy donors. Whole-study results and caveats: Later on, an analysis tied approximately 15,000 TCR beta sequences to HLA alleles at 0.05 false discovery rate. Later analysis identified a missense DCLRE1C variant that was linked to TCR beta V- and J-gene trimming. Upon later analysis, HLA-associated TCR beta chains proved more clonally expanded than other, equally common chains. It was reportedly the case that the classifier diagnosed cytomegalovirus status with high specificity and sensitivity.

Use of 60 Vbeta and 13 Jbeta primers characterized the PCR. Assay: immunoSEQ multiplex PCR; the TCRdb copy retains only in-frame clones and omits some. The profile shows fewer than 350,000 clones, about 90% of them singletons. The sequenced material came from PBMCs. The receptor was derived from a woman aged 18-29 years in good health and CMV-seronegative. The chain employs TRBV23-1 and TRBJ1-3; TRBD1 matches at 7 bases. Being an ORF, TRBV23-1 has a function that is uncertain. The CDR3 spells CASSQGPDRVRVGTIYF. As DNA, the CDR3 is TGCGCCAGCAGTCAGGGGCCTGACAGGGTAAGGGTCGGCACCATATATTTT.